The next 27 T cell receptor beta chains were all read from a single sample in a study of blood T cell repertoires in COVID-19. Sequenced by immunoSEQ multiplex PCR; TCRdb stores in-frame clones only, minus some. Here the sample spans over 50,000 clones, roughly 87% being singletons. The source material was peripheral blood. Receptor source: a human donor in a cohort sampled during active COVID-19.

The chain combines TRBV16 with TRBJ1-1; D gene ambiguous. CDR1 KGHSY and CDR2 FQNENV come from the germline V gene. This CDR3 is built from 13 residues. Trimming removed 4 bases at V and 1 base at J, with 7 bases between. CDR3 sequence (DNA): TGTGCCAGCAGCCCAAGAGCGAACACTGAAGCTTTCTTT. It translates to CASSPRANTEAFF.

This clone has a handful of counts. For the CDR3, the DNA is TGTGCCATCAGTGAAGCAGGGGGCCGCACCGGGGAGCTGTTTTTT. Translating gives CAISEAGGRTGELFF. This rearrangement joins TRBV10-3 to TRBJ2-2; 8 nucleotides line up with TRBD1. The CDR3 runs 15 residues. From germline, CDR1 is ENHRY and CDR2 SYGVKD. The junction had 4 bases not matched to a gene; V was cut back by 3 bases and J by 4 bases.

The CDR3 loop reads CASSLSGNNQPQHF. Here the CDR3 DNA reads TGCGCCAGCAGCTTGTCGGGGAACAATCAGCCCCAGCATTTT. This chain connects TRBV5-1 to TRBJ1-5; D call uncertain. CDR1 is SGHRS, CDR2 YFSETQ, per germline. Between the trimmed V and J ends, which lost 1 base and 3 bases, there was a span of 8 bases. The CDR3 spans 14 residues.

This chain uses TRBV5-1 with TRBJ2-5; TRBD1 aligns across 11 bases. This CDR3 comprises 15 residues. After removal of 2 bases from V and 5 bases from J, the junction contained 5 bases not matched to a gene. The germline V gene has CDR1 SGHRS and CDR2 YFSETQ. The CDR3 loop is CASSLTGTGGETQYF. DNA for the CDR3: TGCGCCAGCAGCTTAACCGGGACAGGGGGGGAGACCCAGTACTTC.

The chain has TRBV6-5 and TRBJ1-2, with D maybe TRBD1 (5 bases). Germline CDR1 reads MNHEY; CDR2 reads SVGAGI. There are 13 residues in the CDR3. V dropped 6 bases and J dropped 2 bases, with 10 bases sitting between them. CDR3 amino acids: CASRPGGNYGYTF. The DNA for the CDR3 is TGTGCCAGCAGGCCCGGGGGGAACTATGGCTACACCTTC.

CDR3 bases: TGTGCCAGCTCAACCGGGACAGGGGGCAGTTATGAGCAGTTCTTC. Protein: CASSTGTGGSYEQFF. This chain joins TRBV19 and TRBJ2-1; 12 bases match TRBD1. The CDR3 spans 15 residues. V shed 9 bases, J shed 8 bases, and the junction held 11 bases outside the gene matches. The germline V gene encodes CDR1 LNHDA and CDR2 SQIVND (reference sequence).

The chain employs TRBV28 and TRBJ1-4; 9 nucleotides agree with TRBD1. Trimming at V came to 5 bases and at J to 5 bases, leaving 6 bases not matched to a gene. The germline V gene has CDR1 MDHEN and CDR2 SYDVKM. The length of the CDR3 is 15 residues. The CDR3 DNA is TGTGCCAGCAGTGGATTCGGGACAGGGAATGAAAAACTGTTTTTT. Its translation: CASSGFGTGNEKLFF.

The CDR3 loop is CASSAGGTGNTIYF. In nucleotides, the CDR3 is TGTGCCAGCAGTGCTGGTGGGACAGGCAACACCATATATTTT. V usage is TRBV2 and J usage is TRBJ1-3; TRBD1 matches 8 bases. Trimming took 4 bases from V and 7 from J; bases not matched to a gene: 6. This CDR3 has 14 amino acids. Germline-derived CDR1 and CDR2 are SNHLY and FYNNEI.

The V and J genes are TRBV7-2 and TRBJ2-7; 12 bases are a match to TRBD2. Germline V lookup: CDR1 SGHTA, CDR2 FQGNSA. J was trimmed by 7 bases and V by 4 bases; bases with no gene match: 2. The CDR3 length is 13 residues. The DNA for the CDR3 is TGTGCCAGCAGCTCGGGGACTAGCGGGGAGCAGTACTTC. This translates into CASSSGTSGEQYF.

The chain uses TRBV6-5 and TRBJ2-2; D unclear. This CDR3 has 13 amino acids. The V and J ends lost 11 bases and 1 base respectively, with 11 bases between them. From germline, CDR1 is MNHEY and CDR2 SVGAGI. CDR3 in DNA: TGTGCCGTCCGAGGCGTGAACACCGGGGAGCTGTTTTTT. Translation gives CAVRGVNTGELFF.

The chain uses TRBV24-1 and TRBJ1-1; D is ambiguous. This CDR3 is 12 amino acids long. Trimming removed 12 bases at V and 4 bases at J, with 14 bases between. Germline V gene sequence: CDR1 KGHDR, CDR2 SFDVKD. Here the CDR3 reads CAAGDFGTEAFF. In DNA, the CDR3 is TGTGCCGCGGGCGACTTTGGCACTGAAGCTTTCTTT.

The rearrangement joins TRBV5-4 to TRBJ2-4, with unresolved D. Germline values: CDR1 SGHNT, CDR2 YYREEE (reference sequence). CDR3 length: 15 amino acids. V lost 0 bases and J 3 bases, leaving 10 bases between the germline ends. The CDR3 is CASSLGNRRKNIQYF. Here the CDR3 DNA reads TGTGCCAGCAGCTTGGGAAACAGACGCAAAAACATTCAGTACTTC.

The CDR3 DNA reads as TGTGCCAGCAGGGGACAGTCCTACGAGCAGTACTTC. It translates to CASRGQSYEQYF. The chain links TRBV28 to TRBJ2-7, with TRBD1 matching over 7 bases. Germline CDR1 is MDHEN and CDR2 is SYDVKM. The CDR3 consists of 12 residues. With 6 bases clipped from V and 1 base from J, the junction kept 0 bases outside the gene matches.

The J gene is TRBJ2-1, the V gene TRBV29-1; tentative D call: TRBD2 (7 bases). The CDR3 sequence is 13 residues long. Germline-derived CDR1 and CDR2 are SQVTM and ANQGSEA. V gave up 7 bases and J gave up 3 bases, with 13 bases separating them. The CDR3 DNA follows: TGCAGCGCCGGGGAGGGGGGCTACAATGAGCAGTTCTTC. Its translation is CSAGEGGYNEQFF.

This clone was detected a few times. This chain joins TRBV27 and TRBJ1-5; the match to TRBD1 covers 9 bases. The CDR3 sequence is 16 residues long. V lost 7 bases to trimming and J lost 5 bases; unmatched junction nucleotides: 12. In germline, CDR1 is MNHEY, CDR2 SMNVEV (reference sequence). This chain's CDR3 is CASKTLQGQGDQPQHF. In DNA form, the CDR3 reads TGTGCCAGCAAAACATTACAGGGACAGGGTGATCAGCCCCAGCATTTT.

The CDR3 sequence is CAWKWTSGSTDTQYF. CDR3 in DNA: TGTGCCTGGAAGTGGACTAGCGGTAGCACAGATACGCAGTATTTT. The rearrangement joins TRBV30 to TRBJ2-3, with 10 bases aligning to TRBD2. The length of the CDR3 is 15 residues. The V gene end was trimmed by 4 bases and the J gene end by 0 bases; junction bases not matched to a gene: 4. The germline V gene has CDR1 GTSNPN and CDR2 SVGIG (reference sequence).

V and J are TRBV6-5 and TRBJ2-1, with TRBD2 matching over 9 bases. The germline gives CDR1 MNHEY, CDR2 SVGAGI. Trimming cost V 6 bases and J 8 bases; bases outside gene matches: 11. The length of the CDR3 is 15 residues. CDR3 amino acids: CASRKDPSGAYEQFF. The DNA of the CDR3 is TGTGCCAGCAGAAAAGATCCTAGCGGGGCTTATGAGCAGTTCTTC.

The rearrangement links TRBV28 to TRBJ1-2; D uncertain. V shed 7 bases and J shed 3 bases, with 15 bases lying between them. Germline V gene data show CDR1 as MDHEN and CDR2 as SYDVKM. The CDR3 is 14 amino acids. The CDR3 loop is CASTGEGRDYGYTF. The CDR3 nucleotides are TGTGCCAGCACCGGGGAAGGGAGGGACTATGGCTACACCTTC.

V gene TRBV9 combines with J gene TRBJ1-2, with 9 positions matching TRBD1. The CDR3 spans 15 residues. Trimming at V came to 0 bases and at J to 4 bases, leaving 4 bases not matched to a gene. Germline lookup yields CDR1 SGDLS and CDR2 YYNGEE. The CDR3: CASSVAPDRGYGYTF. The CDR3 DNA reads as TGTGCCAGCAGCGTAGCTCCGGACAGGGGCTATGGCTACACCTTC.

This rearrangement joins TRBV30 to TRBJ2-7; 7 bases map to TRBD2. V was pared by 3 bases and J by 6 bases, with 2 bases of the junction left unmatched. The CDR3 covers 11 residues. Germline CDR1 and CDR2: GTSNPN and SVGIG (reference sequence). The CDR3, as DNA: TGTGCCTGGAGCTGGGGGGGCGAGCAGTACTTC. This gives the protein CAWSWGGEQYF.

This chain connects TRBV18 to TRBJ2-1, with unresolved D. The CDR3 totals 12 residues. V lost 3 bases, J lost 7 bases, and 7 bases lay in between. Per germline, CDR1 KGHSH and CDR2 LQKENI. In DNA, the CDR3 is TGTGCCAGCTCACCCCCCTTGAATGAGCAGTTCTTC. This gives the protein CASSPPLNEQFF.

The rearrangement joins TRBV2 to TRBJ1-1; 9 bases agree with TRBD1. The V segment lost 6 bases and the J segment 5 bases; nucleotides outside the gene matches: 7. CDR1 and CDR2 from the germline V gene are SNHLY and FYNNEI. The CDR3 runs to 14 residues. This CDR3 reads CASRMGQGGTEAFF. CDR3 in DNA: TGTGCCAGCAGGATGGGACAGGGCGGAACTGAAGCTTTCTTT. The full variable domain, rest sourced from reference TRBV2 and TRBJ1-1, is EPEVTQTPSHQVTQMGQEVILRCVPISNHLYFYWYRQILGQKVEFLVSFYNNEISEKSEIFDDQFSVERPDGSNFTLKIRSTKLEDSAMYFCASRMGQGGTEAFFGQGTRLTVV.

This clone has just a few counts. The J gene is TRBJ1-3, the V gene TRBV4-1, with 8 bases identical to TRBD1. This CDR3 spans 15 amino acids. J was trimmed by 7 bases and V by 1 base; bases with no gene match: 6. The germline CDR1 and CDR2 sequences are MGHRA and YSYEKL. CDR3 in DNA: TGCGCCAGCAGCCAAGGGCGACAGGGGATGAACACCATATATTTT. Residues: CASSQGRQGMNTIYF.

This clone was detected only a few times. The rearrangement uses TRBV27 and TRBJ2-1, with 11 bases identical to TRBD2. Germline CDR1 reads MNHEY; CDR2 reads SMNVEV (reference sequence). This CDR3 has 15 amino acids. The junction had 7 bases not matched to a gene; V was cut back by 7 bases and J by 5 bases. In nucleotides, the CDR3 is TGTGCCAGCAAACTTACACTAGCGGGAGACAATGAGCAGTTCTTC. This encodes CASKLTLAGDNEQFF.

The rearrangement links TRBV9 to TRBJ2-3; D is uncertain. Germline loops: CDR1 SGDLS, CDR2 YYNGEE. The CDR3 extends over 14 amino acids. V lost 4 bases and J lost 2, with 11 bases in between. CDR3 in DNA: TGTGCCAGCAGCCTAGACTTTTTCACAGATACGCAGTATTTT. This gives the protein CASSLDFFTDTQYF.

This clone qualifies as medium-sized. This chain uses TRBV2 with TRBJ1-2; D is unresolved. The CDR3 is made up of 14 amino acids. Trimming removed 9 bases at V and 4 bases at J, with 18 bases between. Germline CDR1 is SNHLY and CDR2 is FYNNEI. The DNA of the CDR3 is TGTGCCAGTGGCGGAGGGTGGGTGTCCTATGGCTACACCTTC. Amino acid sequence: CASGGGWVSYGYTF.

The chain combines TRBV24-1 with TRBJ2-1, with TRBD1 identical over 9 bases. V was clipped by 4 bases and J by 1 base; unmatched bases: 10. The CDR3 extends over 18 amino acids. CDR1 KGHDR and CDR2 SFDVKD come from the germline V gene. CDR3: CATSDLRADRGSYNEQFF. DNA for the CDR3: TGTGCCACCAGTGACTTAAGGGCGGACAGGGGTTCCTACAATGAGCAGTTCTTC.